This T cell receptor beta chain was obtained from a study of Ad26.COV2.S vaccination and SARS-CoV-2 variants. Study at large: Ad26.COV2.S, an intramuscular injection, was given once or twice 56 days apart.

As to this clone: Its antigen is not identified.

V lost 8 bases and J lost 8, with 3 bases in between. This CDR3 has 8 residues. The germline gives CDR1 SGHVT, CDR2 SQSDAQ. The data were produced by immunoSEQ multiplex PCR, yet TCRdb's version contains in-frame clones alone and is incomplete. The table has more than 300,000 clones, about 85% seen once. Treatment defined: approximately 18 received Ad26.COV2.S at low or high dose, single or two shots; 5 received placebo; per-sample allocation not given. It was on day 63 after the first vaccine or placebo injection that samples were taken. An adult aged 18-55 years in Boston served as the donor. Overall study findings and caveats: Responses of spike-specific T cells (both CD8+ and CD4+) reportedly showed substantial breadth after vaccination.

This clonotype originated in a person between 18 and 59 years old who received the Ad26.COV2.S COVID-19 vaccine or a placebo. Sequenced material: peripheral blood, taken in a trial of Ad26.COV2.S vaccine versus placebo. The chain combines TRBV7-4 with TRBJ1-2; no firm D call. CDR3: CASPGYTF. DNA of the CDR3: TGTGCCAGCCCAGGCTACACCTTC.